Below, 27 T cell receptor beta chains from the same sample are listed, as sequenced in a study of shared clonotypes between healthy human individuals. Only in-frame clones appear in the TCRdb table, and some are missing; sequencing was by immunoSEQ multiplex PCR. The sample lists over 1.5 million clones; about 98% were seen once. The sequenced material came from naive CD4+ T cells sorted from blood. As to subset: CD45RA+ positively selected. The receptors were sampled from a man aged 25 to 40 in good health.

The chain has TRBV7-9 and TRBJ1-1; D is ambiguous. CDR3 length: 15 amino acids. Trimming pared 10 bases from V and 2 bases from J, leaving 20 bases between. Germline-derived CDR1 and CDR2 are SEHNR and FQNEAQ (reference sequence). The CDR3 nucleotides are TGTGCCATCCGAGGAGGGAAGGGAGATAACACTGAAGCTTTCTTT. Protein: CAIRGGKGDNTEAFF.

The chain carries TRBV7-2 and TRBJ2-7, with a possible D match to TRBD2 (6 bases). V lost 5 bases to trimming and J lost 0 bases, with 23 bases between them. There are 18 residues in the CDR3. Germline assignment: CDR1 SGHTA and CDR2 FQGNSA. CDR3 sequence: CASSRGGAGALSSYEQYF. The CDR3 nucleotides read TGTGCCAGCAGCAGGGGTGGAGCGGGCGCCTTGAGCTCCTACGAGCAGTACTTC.

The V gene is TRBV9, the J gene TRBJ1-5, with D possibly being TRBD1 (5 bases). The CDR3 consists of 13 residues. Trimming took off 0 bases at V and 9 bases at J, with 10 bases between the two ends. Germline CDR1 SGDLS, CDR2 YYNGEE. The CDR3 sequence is CASSVGSGPPQHF. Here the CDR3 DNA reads TGTGCCAGCAGCGTAGGGTCAGGGCCGCCCCAGCATTTT.

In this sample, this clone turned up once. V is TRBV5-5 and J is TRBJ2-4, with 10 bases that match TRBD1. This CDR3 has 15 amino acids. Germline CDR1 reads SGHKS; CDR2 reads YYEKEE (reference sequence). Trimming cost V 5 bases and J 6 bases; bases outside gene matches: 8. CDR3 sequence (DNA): TGTGCCAGCAGGAAGACAGGGGGCGGAATAAACATTCAGTACTTC. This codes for CASRKTGGGINIQYF.

CDR3 nucleotide sequence: TGCGCCAGCAGCTTTTCAGCCTCCCAAGAGACCCAGTACTTC. Translation gives CASSFSASQETQYF. The chain uses TRBV5-1 and TRBJ2-5; D gene unclear. The V gene's germline CDR1 is SGHRS and CDR2 YFSETQ. The CDR3 totals 14 residues. Trimming cost V 2 bases and J 1 base, with 9 bases left between them.

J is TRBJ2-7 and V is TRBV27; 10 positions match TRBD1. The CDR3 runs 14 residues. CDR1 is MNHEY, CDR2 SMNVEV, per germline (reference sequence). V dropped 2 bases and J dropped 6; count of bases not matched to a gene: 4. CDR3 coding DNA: TGTGCCAGCAGTTTAGACAGGGGGCTCTCCGAGCAGTACTTC. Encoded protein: CASSLDRGLSEQYF.

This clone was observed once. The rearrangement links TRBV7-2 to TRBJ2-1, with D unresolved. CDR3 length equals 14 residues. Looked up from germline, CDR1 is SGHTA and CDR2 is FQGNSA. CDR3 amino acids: CAIWPLSSYNEQFF. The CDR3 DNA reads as TGTGCGATTTGGCCGCTTAGCTCCTACAATGAGCAGTTCTTC.

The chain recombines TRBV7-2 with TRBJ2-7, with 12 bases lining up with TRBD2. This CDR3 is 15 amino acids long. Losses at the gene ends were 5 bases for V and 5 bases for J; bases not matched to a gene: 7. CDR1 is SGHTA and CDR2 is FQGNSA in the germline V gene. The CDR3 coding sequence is TGTGCCAGCAGCGTAGGACTAGCGGGACCCCACGAGCAGTACTTC. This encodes CASSVGLAGPHEQYF.

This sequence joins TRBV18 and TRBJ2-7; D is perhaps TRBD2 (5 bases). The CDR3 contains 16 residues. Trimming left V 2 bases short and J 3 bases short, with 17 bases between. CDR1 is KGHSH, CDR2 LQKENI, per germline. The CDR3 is CASSPEDFWGVYEQYF. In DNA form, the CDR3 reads TGTGCCAGCTCACCAGAGGACTTTTGGGGAGTCTACGAGCAGTACTTC. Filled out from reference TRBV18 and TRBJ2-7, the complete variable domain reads NAGVMQNPRHLVRRRGQEARLRCSPMKGHSHVYWYRQLPEEGLKFMVYLQKENIIDESGMPKERFSAEFPKEGPSILRIQQVVRGDSAAYFCASSPEDFWGVYEQYFGPGTRLTVT.

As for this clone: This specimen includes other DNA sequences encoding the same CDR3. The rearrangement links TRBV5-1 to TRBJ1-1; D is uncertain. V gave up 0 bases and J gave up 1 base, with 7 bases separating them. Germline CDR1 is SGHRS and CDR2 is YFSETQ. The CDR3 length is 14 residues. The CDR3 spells CASSLVPENTEAFF. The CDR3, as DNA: TGCGCCAGCAGCTTGGTACCCGAGAACACTGAAGCTTTCTTT.

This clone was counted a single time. The CDR3 here is CASSRNEGTEAFF. In nucleotides, the CDR3 is TGCGCCAGCAGCCGCAACGAGGGAACTGAAGCTTTCTTT. The V call is TRBV5-1, the J call TRBJ1-1, with unresolved D. The length of the CDR3 is 13 residues. The V end lost 4 bases, the J end lost 5 bases, and 12 bases lay between the germline ends. Germline loops: CDR1 SGHRS, CDR2 YFSETQ. The whole variable domain, filled in from reference TRBV5-1 and TRBJ1-1, reads KAGVTQTPRYLIKTRGQQVTLSCSPISGHRSVSWYQQTPGQGLQFLFEYFSETQRNKGNFPGRFSGRQFSNSRSEMNVSTLELGDSALYLCASSRNEGTEAFFGQGTRLTVV.

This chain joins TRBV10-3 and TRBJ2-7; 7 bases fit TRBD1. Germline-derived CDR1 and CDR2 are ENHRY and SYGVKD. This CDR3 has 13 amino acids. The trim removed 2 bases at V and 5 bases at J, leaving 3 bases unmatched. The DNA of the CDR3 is TGTGCCATCAGTGAGACGACAGGGAACGAGCAGTACTTC. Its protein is CAISETTGNEQYF.

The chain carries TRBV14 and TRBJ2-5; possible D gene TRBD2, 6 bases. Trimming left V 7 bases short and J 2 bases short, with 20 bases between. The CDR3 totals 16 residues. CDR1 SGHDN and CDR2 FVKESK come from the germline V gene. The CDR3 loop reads CASTGEGGREQETQYF. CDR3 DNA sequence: TGTGCCAGCACTGGGGAAGGAGGGCGAGAACAAGAGACCCAGTACTTC.

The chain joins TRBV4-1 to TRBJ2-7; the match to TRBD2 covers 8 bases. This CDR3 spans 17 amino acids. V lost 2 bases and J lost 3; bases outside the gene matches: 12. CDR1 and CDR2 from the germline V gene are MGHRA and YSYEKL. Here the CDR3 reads CASSQLGVLAEGYEQYF. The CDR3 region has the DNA TGCGCCAGCAGCCAACTTGGGGTACTAGCGGAAGGCTACGAGCAGTACTTC.

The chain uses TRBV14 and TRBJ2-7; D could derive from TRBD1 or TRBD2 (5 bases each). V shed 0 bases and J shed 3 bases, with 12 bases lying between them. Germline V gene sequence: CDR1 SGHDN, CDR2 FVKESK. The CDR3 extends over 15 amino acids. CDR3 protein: CASSQDGAGNYEQYF. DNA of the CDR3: TGTGCCAGCAGCCAAGACGGGGCAGGGAACTACGAGCAGTACTTC.

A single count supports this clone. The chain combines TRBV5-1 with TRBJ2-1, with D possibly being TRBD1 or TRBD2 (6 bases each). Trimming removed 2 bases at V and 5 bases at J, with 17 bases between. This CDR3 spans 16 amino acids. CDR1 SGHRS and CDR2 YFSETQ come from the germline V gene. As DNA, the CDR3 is TGCGCCAGCAGCTTTCTGGTCGGGGGCCCACACAATGAGCAGTTCTTC. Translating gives CASSFLVGGPHNEQFF.

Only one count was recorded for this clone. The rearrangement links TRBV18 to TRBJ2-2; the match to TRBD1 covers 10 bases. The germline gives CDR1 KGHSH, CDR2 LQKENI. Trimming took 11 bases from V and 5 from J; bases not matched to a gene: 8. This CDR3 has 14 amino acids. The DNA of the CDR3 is TGTGCCTCCGGGGGACAGGGGAAGACCGGGGAGCTGTTTTTT. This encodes CASGGQGKTGELFF.

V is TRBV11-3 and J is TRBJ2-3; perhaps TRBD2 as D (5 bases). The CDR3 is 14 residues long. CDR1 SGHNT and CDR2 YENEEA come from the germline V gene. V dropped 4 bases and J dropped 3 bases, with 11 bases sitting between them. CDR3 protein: CASSSGKKTDTQYF. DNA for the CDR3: TGTGCCAGCAGCTCCGGGAAAAAGACAGATACGCAGTATTTT.

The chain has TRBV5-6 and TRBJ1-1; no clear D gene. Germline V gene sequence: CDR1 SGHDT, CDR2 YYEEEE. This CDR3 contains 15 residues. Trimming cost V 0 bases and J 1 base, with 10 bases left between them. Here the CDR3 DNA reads TGTGCCAGCAGCTTGGGGCAGATGGGGAACACTGAAGCTTTCTTT. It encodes CASSLGQMGNTEAFF.

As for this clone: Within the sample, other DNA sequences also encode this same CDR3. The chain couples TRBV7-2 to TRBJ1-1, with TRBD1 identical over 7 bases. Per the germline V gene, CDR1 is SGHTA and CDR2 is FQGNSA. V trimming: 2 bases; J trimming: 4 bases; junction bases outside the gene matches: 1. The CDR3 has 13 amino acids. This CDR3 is CASSLQGGTEAFF. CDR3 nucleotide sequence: TGTGCCAGCAGCTTACAGGGGGGCACTGAAGCTTTCTTT.

The DNA for the CDR3 is TGTGCCAGTACCAAGGGCGGGACAGGGGTCTCTCATGAGCAGTTCTTC. Protein sequence: CASTKGGTGVSHEQFF. This chain links TRBV19 with TRBJ2-1; 10 nucleotides line up with TRBD1. CDR3 length equals 16 residues. V was clipped by 7 bases and J by 8 bases; unmatched bases: 14. Germline V lookup: CDR1 LNHDA, CDR2 SQIVND (reference sequence). Full variable domain (rest looked up from reference TRBV19 and TRBJ2-1): DGGITQSPKYLFRKEGQNVTLSCEQNLNHDAMYWYRQDPGQGLRLIYYSQIVNDFQKGDIAEGYSVSREKKESFPLTVTSAQKNPTAFYLCASTKGGTGVSHEQFFGPGTRLTVL.

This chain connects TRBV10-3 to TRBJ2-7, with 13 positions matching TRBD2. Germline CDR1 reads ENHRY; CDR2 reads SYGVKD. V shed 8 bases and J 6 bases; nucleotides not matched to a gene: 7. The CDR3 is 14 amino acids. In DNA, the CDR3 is TGTGCCATCGGACTAGCGGGAGAAGCGAGCGAGCAGTACTTC. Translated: CAIGLAGEASEQYF.

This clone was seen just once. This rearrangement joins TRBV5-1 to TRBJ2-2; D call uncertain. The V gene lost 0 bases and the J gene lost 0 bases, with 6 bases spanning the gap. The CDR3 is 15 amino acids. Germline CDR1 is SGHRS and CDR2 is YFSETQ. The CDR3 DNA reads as TGCGCCAGCAGCTTGGATATATCGAACACCGGGGAGCTGTTTTTT. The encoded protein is CASSLDISNTGELFF.

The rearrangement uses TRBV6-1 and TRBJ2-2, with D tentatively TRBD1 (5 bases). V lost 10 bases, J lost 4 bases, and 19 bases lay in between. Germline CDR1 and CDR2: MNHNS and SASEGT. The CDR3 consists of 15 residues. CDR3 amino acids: CATKTDPTLTGELFF. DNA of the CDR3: TGTGCCACCAAGACAGATCCCACTCTCACCGGGGAGCTGTTTTTT.

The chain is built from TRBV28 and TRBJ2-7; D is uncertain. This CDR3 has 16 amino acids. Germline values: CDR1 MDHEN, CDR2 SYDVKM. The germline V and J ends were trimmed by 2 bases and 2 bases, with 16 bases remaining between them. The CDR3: CASSLGPLPATYEQYF. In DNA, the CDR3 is TGTGCCAGCAGTTTAGGGCCCTTACCCGCAACCTACGAGCAGTACTTC.

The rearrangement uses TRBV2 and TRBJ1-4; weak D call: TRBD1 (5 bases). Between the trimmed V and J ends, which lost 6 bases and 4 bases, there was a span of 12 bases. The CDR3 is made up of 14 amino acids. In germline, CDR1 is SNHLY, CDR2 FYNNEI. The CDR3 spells CASSGTTGNEKLFF. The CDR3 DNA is TGTGCCAGCAGCGGGACTACTGGTAATGAAAAACTGTTTTTT.

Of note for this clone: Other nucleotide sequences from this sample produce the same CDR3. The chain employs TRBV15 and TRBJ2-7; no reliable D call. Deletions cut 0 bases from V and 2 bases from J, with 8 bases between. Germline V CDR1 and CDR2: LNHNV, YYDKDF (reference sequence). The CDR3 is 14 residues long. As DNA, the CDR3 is TGTGCCACCAGCAGAGATCGCATGACCTACGAGCAGTACTTC. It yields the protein CATSRDRMTYEQYF.